The clone carrying this TCR beta chain came up once. The data were obtained in a study of technical replicates of blood from a few donors. Only in-frame clones appear in the TCRdb table, and some are missing; sequencing was by immunoSEQ multiplex PCR. The profile shows about 82,000 clones, over 90% of them singletons. The sequence was obtained from a human donor in good health. The sequenced material came from T cells isolated from PBMCs.

The CDR3, as DNA: TGTGCCAGCAGCGTAGATCCGGGATCGACAGATACGCAGTATTTT. Its protein is CASSVDPGSTDTQYF. The rearrangement uses TRBV9 and TRBJ2-3; maybe TRBD2 (5 bases). The germline gives CDR1 SGDLS, CDR2 YYNGEE. The length of the CDR3 is 15 residues. With 0 bases removed from V and 3 bases from J, the gap between germline ends came to 11 bases.